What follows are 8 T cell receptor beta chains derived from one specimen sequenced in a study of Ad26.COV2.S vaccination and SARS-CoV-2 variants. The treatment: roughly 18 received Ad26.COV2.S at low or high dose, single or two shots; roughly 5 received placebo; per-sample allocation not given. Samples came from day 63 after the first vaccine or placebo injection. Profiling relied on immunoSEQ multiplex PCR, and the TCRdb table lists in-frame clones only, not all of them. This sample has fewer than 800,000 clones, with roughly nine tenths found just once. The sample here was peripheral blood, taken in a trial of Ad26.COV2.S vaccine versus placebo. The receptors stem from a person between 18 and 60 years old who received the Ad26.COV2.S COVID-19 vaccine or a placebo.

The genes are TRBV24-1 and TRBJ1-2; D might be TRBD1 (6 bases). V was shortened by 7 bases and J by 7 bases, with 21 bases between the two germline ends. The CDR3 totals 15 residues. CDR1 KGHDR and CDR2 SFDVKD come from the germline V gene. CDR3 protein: CATSPLGVQGGGYTF. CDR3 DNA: TGTGCCACCAGCCCGCTAGGTGTACAGGGAGGTGGCTACACCTTC.

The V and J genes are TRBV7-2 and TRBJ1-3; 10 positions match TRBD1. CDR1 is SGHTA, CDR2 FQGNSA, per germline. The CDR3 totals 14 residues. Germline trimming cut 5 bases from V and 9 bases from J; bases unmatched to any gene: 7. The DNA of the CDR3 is TGTGCCAGCAGCCGTCCCGGGACAGGGGCCACCATATATTTT. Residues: CASSRPGTGATIYF.

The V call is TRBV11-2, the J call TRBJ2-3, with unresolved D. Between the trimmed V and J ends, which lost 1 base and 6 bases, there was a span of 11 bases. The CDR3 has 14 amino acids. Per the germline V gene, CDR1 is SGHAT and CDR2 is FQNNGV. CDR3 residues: CASSLGTFRDTQYF. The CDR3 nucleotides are TGTGCCAGCAGCTTAGGAACGTTCAGGGATACGCAGTATTTT.

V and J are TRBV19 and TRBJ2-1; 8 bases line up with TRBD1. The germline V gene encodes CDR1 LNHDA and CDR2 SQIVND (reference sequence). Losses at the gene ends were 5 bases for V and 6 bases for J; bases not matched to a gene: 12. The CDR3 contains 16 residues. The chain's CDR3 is CASSPPGQGRANEQFF. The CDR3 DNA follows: TGTGCCAGTAGTCCTCCCGGACAGGGCAGAGCCAATGAGCAGTTCTTC.

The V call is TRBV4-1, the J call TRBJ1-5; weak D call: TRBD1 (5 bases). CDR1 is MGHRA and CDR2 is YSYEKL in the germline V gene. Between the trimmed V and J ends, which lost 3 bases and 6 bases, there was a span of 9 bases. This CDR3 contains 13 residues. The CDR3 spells CASSQGEIQPQHF. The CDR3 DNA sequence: TGCGCCAGCAGCCAGGGGGAGATTCAGCCCCAGCATTTT.

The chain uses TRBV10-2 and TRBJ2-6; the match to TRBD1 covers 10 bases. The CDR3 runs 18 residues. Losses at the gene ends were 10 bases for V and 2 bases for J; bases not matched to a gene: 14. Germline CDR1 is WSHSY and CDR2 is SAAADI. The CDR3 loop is CAKPDRGRPTAGANVLTF. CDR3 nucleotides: TGCGCCAAACCTGACAGGGGGCGCCCCACGGCTGGGGCCAACGTCCTGACTTTC.

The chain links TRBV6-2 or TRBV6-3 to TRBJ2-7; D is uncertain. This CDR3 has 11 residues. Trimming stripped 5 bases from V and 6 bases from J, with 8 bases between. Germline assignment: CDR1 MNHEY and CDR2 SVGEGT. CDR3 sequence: CASSPAAEQYF. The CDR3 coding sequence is TGTGCCAGCAGTCCGGCGGCCGAGCAGTACTTC.

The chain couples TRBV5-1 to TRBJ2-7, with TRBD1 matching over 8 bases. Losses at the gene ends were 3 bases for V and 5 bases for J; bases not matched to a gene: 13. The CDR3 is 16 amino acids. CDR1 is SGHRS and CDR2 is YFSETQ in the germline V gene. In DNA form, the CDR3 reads TGCGCCAGCAGCTGGAGGACAGGGTCCCAACTAGACGAGCAGTACTTC. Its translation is CASSWRTGSQLDEQYF.